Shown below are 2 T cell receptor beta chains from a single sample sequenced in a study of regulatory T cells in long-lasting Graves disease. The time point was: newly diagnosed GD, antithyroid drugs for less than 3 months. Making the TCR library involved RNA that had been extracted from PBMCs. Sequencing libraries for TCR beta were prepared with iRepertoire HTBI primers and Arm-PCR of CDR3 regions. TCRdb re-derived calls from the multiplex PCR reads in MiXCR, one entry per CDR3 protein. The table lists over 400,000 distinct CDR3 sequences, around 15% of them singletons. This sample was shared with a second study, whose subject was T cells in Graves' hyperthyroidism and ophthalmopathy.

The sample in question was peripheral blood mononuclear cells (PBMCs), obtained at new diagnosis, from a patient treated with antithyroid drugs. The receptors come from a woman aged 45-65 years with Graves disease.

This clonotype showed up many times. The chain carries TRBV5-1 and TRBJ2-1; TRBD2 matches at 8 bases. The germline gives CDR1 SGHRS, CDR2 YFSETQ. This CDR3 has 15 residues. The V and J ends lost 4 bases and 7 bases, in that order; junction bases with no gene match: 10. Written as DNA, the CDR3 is TGCGCCAGCAGCAGAGAACGGACTAGCCTGAATGAGCAGTTCTTC. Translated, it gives CASSRERTSLNEQFF. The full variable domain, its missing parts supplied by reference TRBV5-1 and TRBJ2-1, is KAGVTQTPRYLIKTRGQQVTLSCSPISGHRSVSWYQQTPGQGLQFLFEYFSETQRNKGNFPGRFSGRQFSNSRSEMNVSTLELGDSALYLCASSRERTSLNEQFFGPGTRLTVL.

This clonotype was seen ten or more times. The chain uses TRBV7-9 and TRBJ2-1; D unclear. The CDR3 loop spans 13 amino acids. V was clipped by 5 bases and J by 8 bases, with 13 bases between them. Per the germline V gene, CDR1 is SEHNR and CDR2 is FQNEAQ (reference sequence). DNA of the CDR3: TGTGCCAGCAGCACGGACGGGCAGGATGAGCAGTTCTTC. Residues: CASSTDGQDEQFF. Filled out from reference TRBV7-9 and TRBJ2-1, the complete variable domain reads DTGVSQNPRHKITKRGQNVTFRCDPISEHNRLYWYRQTLGQGPEFLTYFQNEAQLEKSRLLSDRFSAERPKGSFSTLEIQRTEQGDSAMYLCASSTDGQDEQFFGPGTRLTVL.